This T cell receptor beta chain is from a study of blood T cell repertoires in COVID-19. In the study overall: The study drew acute and convalescent COVID-19 samples from the United States, Italy and Spain. T cells, B-cell-depleted T cells, or PBMCs provided the cDNA or gDNA that served as material.

Original methodology: The assay estimated nucleated cells by amplifying reference gene primers. Here immunoSEQ multiplex PCR was the method, and the copy in TCRdb shows in-frame clones only, minus some. That table supplies the V and J calls and clone size; D and trimming were determined from the DNA. This table has around 260,000 clones, 86% appearing once. The CDR3 totals 13 residues. With 3 bases clipped from V and 6 bases from J, the junction kept 2 bases outside the gene matches. The sample was peripheral blood. V is TRBV12-3 or TRBV12-4 and J is TRBJ1-5, with TRBD1 identical over 7 bases. The receptor's source is a man younger than 35 with active or convalescent COVID-19. The CDR3 nucleotides are TGTGCCAGCAGTTTCTACAGGGGTCAGCCCCAGCATTTT. Translating it yields CASSFYRGQPQHF.